The TCR beta chain under discussion was sequenced for a study of cytotoxic CD8 clonotypes in ibrutinib-treated CLL. Study as a whole: Of the patients, about twelve were relapsed/refractory, approximately 15 treatment-naive and around 17 IGHV unmutated. Responses comprised around 24 partial and 2 complete; at median around six years, roughly 14 remained remitted and about twelve progressed.

Whole-study findings and limits: The study found clonality rose at ibrutinib response, then fell toward baseline at progression.

Worth noting for this clone: Its antigen is unidentified.

Germline CDR1 MGHRA, CDR2 YSYEKL. The CDR3 runs 15 residues. V was pared by 4 bases and J by 0 bases, with 13 bases between. TCRdb's copy holds only in-frame clones and misses some; the assay was immunoSEQ multiplex PCR. The profile shows around 150,000 clones, around 80% of them singletons. The source of this sequence is a human donor with chronic lymphocytic leukemia. The chain links TRBV4-1 to TRBJ2-7; unclear D gene. The sequenced sample was PBMCs, obtained after 36 months of ibrutinib treatment. Written as DNA, the CDR3 is TGCGCCAGCAGCCCACGTGGGGTTGTCTCCTACGAGCAGTACTTC. Residues: CASSPRGVVSYEQYF.